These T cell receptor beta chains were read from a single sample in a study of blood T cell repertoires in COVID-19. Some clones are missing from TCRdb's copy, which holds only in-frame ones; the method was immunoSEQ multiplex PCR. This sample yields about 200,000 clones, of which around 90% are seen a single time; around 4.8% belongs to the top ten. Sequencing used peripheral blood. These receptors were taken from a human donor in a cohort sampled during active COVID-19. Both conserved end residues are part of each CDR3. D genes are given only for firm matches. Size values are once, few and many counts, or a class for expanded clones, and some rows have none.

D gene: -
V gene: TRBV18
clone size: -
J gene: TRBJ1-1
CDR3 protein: CASSQETEAFF
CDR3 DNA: TGTGCCAGCTCACAGGAGACGGAGGCTTTCTTT

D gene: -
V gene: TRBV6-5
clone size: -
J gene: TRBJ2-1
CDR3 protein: CASRPAAVIEQFF
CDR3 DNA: TGTGCCAGCAGGCCGGCCGCGGTCATTGAGCAGTTCTTC

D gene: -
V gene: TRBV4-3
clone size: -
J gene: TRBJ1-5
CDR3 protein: CASSQDAGSGQPQHF
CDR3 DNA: TGCGCCAGCAGCCAAGATGCAGGGTCCGGTCAGCCCCAGCATTTT

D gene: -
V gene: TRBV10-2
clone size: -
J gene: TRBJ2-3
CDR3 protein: CASSGVGGVTDTQYF
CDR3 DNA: TGCGCCAGCTCGGGGGTCGGCGGGGTCACAGATACGCAGTATTTT

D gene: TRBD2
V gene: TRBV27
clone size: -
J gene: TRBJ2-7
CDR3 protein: CASSRRYRTSGEKSSYEQYF
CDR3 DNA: TGTGCCAGCAGTCGACGATACAGGACTAGCGGGGAAAAGAGCTCCTACGAGCAGTACTTC

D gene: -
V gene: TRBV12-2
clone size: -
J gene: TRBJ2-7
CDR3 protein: CASRWRDGYYEQYF
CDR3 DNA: TGTGCAAGTCGCTGGAGGGACGGATACTACGAGCAGTACTTC

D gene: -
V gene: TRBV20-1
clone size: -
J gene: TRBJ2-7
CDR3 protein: CSASLGGRLNKYEQYF
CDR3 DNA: TGCAGTGCTAGTCTAGGAGGCAGACTTAATAAGTACGAGCAGTACTTC

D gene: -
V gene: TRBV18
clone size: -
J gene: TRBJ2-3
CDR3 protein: CASSPRAGGSPRTDTQYF
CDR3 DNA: TGTGCCAGCTCACCACGAGCTGGGGGGAGTCCCCGCACAGATACGCAGTATTTT

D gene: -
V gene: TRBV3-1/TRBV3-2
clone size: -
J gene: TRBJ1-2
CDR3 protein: CASSQSGGMSGYTF
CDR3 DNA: TGTGCCAGCAGCCAGAGCGGGGGGATGAGCGGCTACACCTTC

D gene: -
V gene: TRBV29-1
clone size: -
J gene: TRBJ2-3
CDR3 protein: CSVTSTDTQYF
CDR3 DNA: TGCAGCGTGACTAGCACAGATACGCAGTATTTT

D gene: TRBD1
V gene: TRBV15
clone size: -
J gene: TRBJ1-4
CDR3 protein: CATSRDRGGEKLFF
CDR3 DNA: TGTGCCACCAGCAGGGACAGGGGGGGCGAAAAACTGTTTTTT

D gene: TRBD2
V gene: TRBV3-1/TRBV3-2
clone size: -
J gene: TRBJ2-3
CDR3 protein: CASSQDPGGDNTQYF
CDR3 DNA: TGTGCCAGCAGCCAAGATCCCGGGGGGGATAATACGCAGTATTTT

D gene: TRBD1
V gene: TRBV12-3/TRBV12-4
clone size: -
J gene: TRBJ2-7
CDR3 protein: CASSLTGHEQYF
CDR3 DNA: TGTGCCAGCAGTTTGACAGGGCACGAGCAGTACTTC

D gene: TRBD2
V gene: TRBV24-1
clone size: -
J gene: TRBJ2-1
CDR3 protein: CATSELAGASYNEQFF
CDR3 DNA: TGTGCCACCAGTGAATTAGCGGGAGCCTCCTACAATGAGCAGTTCTTC

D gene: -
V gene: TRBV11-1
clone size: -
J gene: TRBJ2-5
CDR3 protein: CASSSLGGTVETQYF
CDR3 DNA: TGTGCCAGCAGCTCCCTAGGAGGGACGGTCGAGACCCAGTACTTC

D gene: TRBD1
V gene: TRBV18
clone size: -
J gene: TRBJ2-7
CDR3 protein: CASSPSGQGYEQYF
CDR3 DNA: TGTGCCAGCTCACCATCGGGACAGGGCTACGAGCAGTACTTC

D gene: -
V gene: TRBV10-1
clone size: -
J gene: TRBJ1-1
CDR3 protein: CASSPSQNTEAFF
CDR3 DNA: TGCGCCAGCAGTCCGAGTCAAAACACTGAAGCTTTCTTT

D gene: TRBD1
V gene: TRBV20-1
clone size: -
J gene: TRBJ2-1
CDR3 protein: CSASTTGGPYNEQFF
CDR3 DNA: TGCAGTGCTAGTACGACAGGGGGTCCCTACAATGAGCAGTTCTTC

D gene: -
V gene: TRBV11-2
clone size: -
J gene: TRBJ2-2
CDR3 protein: CASSTWAGQGTGELFF
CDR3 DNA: TGTGCCAGCAGCACTTGGGCGGGGCAGGGCACCGGGGAGCTGTTTTTT

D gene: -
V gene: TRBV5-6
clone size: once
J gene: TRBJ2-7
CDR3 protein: CASSLGDSGEQYF
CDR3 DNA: TGTGCCAGCAGCTTGGGTGACAGTGGCGAGCAGTACTTC

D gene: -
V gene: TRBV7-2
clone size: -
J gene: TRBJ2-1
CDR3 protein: CASSLTWEAYNEQFF
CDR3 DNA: TGTGCCAGCAGCTTAACGTGGGAGGCCTACAATGAGCAGTTCTTC

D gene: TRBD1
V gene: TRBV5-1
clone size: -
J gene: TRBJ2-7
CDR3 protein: CASSLEGQGTHEQYF
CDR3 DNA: TGCGCCAGCAGCTTGGAAGGACAGGGGACCCACGAGCAGTACTTC

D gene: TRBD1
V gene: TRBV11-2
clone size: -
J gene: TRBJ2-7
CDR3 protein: CASSLTGGQGTYEQYF
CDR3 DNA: TGTGCCAGCAGCTTAACTGGCGGACAGGGCACCTACGAGCAGTACTTC

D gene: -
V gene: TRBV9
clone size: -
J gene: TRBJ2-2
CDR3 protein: CASSVRFAGNTGELFF
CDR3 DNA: TGTGCCAGCAGCGTACGTTTTGCGGGAAACACCGGGGAGCTGTTTTTT

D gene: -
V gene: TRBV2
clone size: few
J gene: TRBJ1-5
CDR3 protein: CASTYSPNQPQHF
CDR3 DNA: TGTGCCAGCACATACAGTCCCAATCAGCCCCAGCATTTT

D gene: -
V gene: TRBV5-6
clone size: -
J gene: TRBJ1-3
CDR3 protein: CASSLTRGAGNTIYF
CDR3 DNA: TGTGCCAGCAGCTTGACCCGGGGGGCTGGAAACACCATATATTTT

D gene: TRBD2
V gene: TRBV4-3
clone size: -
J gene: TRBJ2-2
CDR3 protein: CASSQVAGGATGELFF
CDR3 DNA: TGCGCCAGCAGCCAAGTGGCGGGAGGGGCCACCGGGGAGCTGTTTTTT

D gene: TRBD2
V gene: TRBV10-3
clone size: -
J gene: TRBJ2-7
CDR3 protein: CAISALGGAIDYEQYF
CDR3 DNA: TGTGCCATCAGTGCCCTCGGGGGGGCGATTGACTACGAGCAGTACTTC

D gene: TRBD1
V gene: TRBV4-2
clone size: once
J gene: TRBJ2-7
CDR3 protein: CASSQDYPGTGTFYEQYF
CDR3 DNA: TGTGCCAGCAGCCAAGACTACCCGGGGACAGGGACGTTCTACGAGCAGTACTTC

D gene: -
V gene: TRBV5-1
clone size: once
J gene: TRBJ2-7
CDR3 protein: CASSLETRGNEQYF
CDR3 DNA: TGCGCCAGCAGCTTGGAGACCAGGGGCAATGAGCAGTACTTC

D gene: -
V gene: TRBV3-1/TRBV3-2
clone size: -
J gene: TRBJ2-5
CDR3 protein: CASSQRSWGPQETQYF
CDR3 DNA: TGTGCCAGCAGCCAGAGGTCGTGGGGGCCCCAAGAGACCCAGTACTTC

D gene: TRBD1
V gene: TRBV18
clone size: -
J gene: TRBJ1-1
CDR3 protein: CASSMDRSNTEAFF
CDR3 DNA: TGTGCCAGCTCAATGGACAGGAGCAACACTGAAGCTTTCTTT

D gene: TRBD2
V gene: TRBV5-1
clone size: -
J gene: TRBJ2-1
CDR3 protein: CASSFRRGGAEFF
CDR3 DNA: TGCGCCAGCAGCTTCCGCCGGGGGGGGGCCGAGTTCTTC

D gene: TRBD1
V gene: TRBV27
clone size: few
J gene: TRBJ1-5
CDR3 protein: CASSLFVMVVRTGENQPQHF
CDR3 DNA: TGTGCCAGCAGTTTATTCGTCATGGTTGTGAGGACAGGGGAAAATCAGCCCCAGCATTTT

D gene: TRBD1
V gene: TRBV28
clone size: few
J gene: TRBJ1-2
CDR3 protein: CASSSDRGDYGYTF
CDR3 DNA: TGTGCCAGCAGTTCGGACAGGGGAGACTATGGCTACACCTTC

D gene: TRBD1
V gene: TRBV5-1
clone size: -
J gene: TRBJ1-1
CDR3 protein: CASSLGTGNMNTEAFF
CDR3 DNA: TGCGCCAGCAGCTTGGGGACAGGGAACATGAACACTGAAGCTTTCTTT

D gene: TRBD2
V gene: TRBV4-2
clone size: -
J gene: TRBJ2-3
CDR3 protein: CASSRGTSGKGGDTQYF
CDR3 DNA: TGTGCCAGCAGCCGGGGGACTAGCGGGAAAGGGGGAGATACGCAGTATTTT

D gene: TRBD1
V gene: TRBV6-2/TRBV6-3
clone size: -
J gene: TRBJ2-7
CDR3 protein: CASSLGTGRSYEQYF
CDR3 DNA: TGTGCCAGCAGTCTCGGGACAGGGAGGTCCTACGAGCAGTACTTC

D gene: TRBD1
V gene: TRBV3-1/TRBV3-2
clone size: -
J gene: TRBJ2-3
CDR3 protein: CASSLDRGTDTQYF
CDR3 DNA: TGTGCCAGCAGCCTGGACAGGGGAACAGATACGCAGTATTTT

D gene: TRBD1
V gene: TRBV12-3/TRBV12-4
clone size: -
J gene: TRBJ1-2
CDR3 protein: CASSLRQGAGYTF
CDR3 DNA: TGTGCCAGCAGTCTTAGACAGGGGGCTGGCTACACCTTC

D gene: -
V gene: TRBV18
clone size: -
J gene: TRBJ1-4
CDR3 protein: CASSPGGGNEKLFF
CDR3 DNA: TGTGCCAGCTCACCAGGGGGCGGAAATGAAAAACTGTTTTTT

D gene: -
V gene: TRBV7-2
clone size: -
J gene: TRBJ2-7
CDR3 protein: CASSAGVQGEQYF
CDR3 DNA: TGTGCCAGCAGCGCCGGGGTTCAGGGGGAGCAGTACTTC

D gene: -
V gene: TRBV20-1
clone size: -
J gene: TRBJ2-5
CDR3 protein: CSARSETQYF
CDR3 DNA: TGCAGTGCTAGGTCGGAGACCCAGTACTTC

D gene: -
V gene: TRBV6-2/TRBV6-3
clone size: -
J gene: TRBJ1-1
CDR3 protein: CASSLLTEAFF
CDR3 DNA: TGTGCCAGCAGTCTTCTAACTGAAGCTTTCTTT

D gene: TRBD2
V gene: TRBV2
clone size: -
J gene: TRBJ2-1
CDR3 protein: CASSEESGAYNEQFF
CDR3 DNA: TGTGCCAGCAGTGAAGAAAGCGGGGCGTACAATGAGCAGTTCTTC

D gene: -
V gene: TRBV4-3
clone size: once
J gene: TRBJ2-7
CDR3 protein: CASSQYYRESYEQYF
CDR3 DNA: TGCGCCAGCAGCCAATACTACAGGGAGTCCTACGAGCAGTACTTC

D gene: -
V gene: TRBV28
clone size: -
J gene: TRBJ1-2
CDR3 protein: CASSLYYGYTF
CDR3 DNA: TGTGCCAGCAGTCTGTACTATGGCTACACCTTC

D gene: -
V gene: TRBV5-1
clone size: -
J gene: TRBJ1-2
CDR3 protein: CASSLLPADYGYTF
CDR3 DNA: TGCGCCAGCAGCTTGCTGCCAGCGGACTATGGCTACACCTTC

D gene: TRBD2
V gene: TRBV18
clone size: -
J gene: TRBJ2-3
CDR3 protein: CASSPSGGTDTQYF
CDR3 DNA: TGTGCCAGCTCCCCAAGCGGGGGCACAGATACGCAGTATTTT

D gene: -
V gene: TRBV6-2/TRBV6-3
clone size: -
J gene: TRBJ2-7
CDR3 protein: CASSYSRGEQYF
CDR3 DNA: TGTGCCAGCAGTTACTCCAGGGGCGAGCAGTACTTC

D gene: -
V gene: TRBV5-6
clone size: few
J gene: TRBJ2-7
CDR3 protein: CASSAIRGMSSYEQYF
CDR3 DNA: TGTGCCAGCAGCGCCATTAGAGGTATGAGCTCCTACGAGCAGTACTTC

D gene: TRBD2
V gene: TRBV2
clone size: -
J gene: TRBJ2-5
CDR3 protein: CASHGTSGFRVVETQYF
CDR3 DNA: TGTGCCAGCCACGGGACTAGCGGGTTTAGGGTGGTCGAGACCCAGTACTTC

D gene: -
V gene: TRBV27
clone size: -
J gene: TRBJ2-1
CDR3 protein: CASGRDLIKGYNEQFF
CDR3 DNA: TGTGCCAGCGGACGCGACCTAATCAAGGGGTACAATGAGCAGTTCTTC

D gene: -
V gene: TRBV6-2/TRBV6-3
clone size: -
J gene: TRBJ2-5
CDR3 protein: CASSPAGSWKTFQETQYF
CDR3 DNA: TGTGCCAGCAGTCCAGCAGGGTCGTGGAAGACTTTCCAAGAGACCCAGTACTTC

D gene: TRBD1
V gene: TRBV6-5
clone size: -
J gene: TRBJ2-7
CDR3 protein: CASSRSQGQSYEQYF
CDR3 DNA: TGTGCCAGCAGTCGAAGCCAGGGACAGTCCTACGAGCAGTACTTC

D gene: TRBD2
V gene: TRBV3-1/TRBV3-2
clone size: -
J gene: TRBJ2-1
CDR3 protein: CASSQVLLGGSQEQFF
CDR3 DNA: TGTGCCAGCAGCCAAGTCTTACTCGGGGGGTCCCAAGAGCAGTTCTTC

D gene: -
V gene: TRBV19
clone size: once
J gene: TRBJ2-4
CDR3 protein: CASSRDTSAKNIQYF
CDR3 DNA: TGTGCCAGTAGCCGGGACACCTCAGCCAAAAACATTCAGTACTTC

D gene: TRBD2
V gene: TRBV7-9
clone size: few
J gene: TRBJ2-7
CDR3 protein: CASNLAGGYEQYF
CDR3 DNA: TGTGCCAGCAATCTAGCGGGAGGCTACGAGCAGTACTTC

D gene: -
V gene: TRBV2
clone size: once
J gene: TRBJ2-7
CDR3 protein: CAISPGGGISYEQYF
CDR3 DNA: TGTGCCATCTCACCGGGTGGGGGGATCTCCTACGAGCAGTACTTC

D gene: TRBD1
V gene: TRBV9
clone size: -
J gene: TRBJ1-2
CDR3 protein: CASSKGDRVSYGYTF
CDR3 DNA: TGTGCCAGCAGCAAAGGGGACAGGGTGAGCTATGGCTACACCTTC